This TCR beta chain was obtained from a study of blood T cell repertoires in COVID-19. Study background: Nucleic acid was either cDNA or gDNA, and it came from T cells, B-cell-depleted T cells, or PBMCs.

This CDR3 spans 14 amino acids. V was shortened by 7 bases and J by 3 bases, with 12 bases between the two germline ends. The germline V gene has CDR1 MNHEY and CDR2 SMNVEV (reference sequence). Original data processing: Reference gene primer amplification gave estimated nucleated cell counts. Sequenced by immunoSEQ multiplex PCR; TCRdb stores in-frame clones only, minus some. The D gene and trimming were derived from the DNA, and the V and J assignments and clone size from that table. The table has 60,000 to 75,000 clones, 85% seen once. The sample consisted of peripheral blood. The clonotype was recovered from a human donor in a cohort sampled during active COVID-19. J is TRBJ2-2 and V is TRBV27, with a weak D call TRBD2 (5 bases). CDR3 coding DNA: TGTGCCAGCACACGAGGGTACGACACCGGGGAGCTGTTTTTT. Protein product: CASTRGYDTGELFF.